Presented here are 24 T cell receptor beta chains from one specimen sequenced in a study of shared clonotypes between healthy human individuals. Naive CD8 cells lacked CD45RO, underwent positive selection for CCR7 and left out terminally differentiated effector memory CD45RA+ cells. Only in-frame clones appear in the TCRdb table, and some are missing; sequencing was by immunoSEQ multiplex PCR. The sample consists of some 1,900,000 clones, 85% to 95% of them appearing once. The sample consisted of naive CD8+ T cells sorted from blood. All receptors come from a young man in good health.

This chain connects TRBV4-1 to TRBJ1-1; D gene ambiguous. Trimming took off 3 bases at V and 1 base at J, with 12 bases between the two ends. Germline loops: CDR1 MGHRA, CDR2 YSYEKL. This CDR3 region has 15 residues. The DNA of the CDR3 is TGCGCCAGCAGCCACAGCCTCACCGGGAACACTGAAGCTTTCTTT. It specifies CASSHSLTGNTEAFF.

The V gene is TRBV27, the J gene TRBJ2-7; 7 bases map to TRBD2. The CDR3 has 12 residues. The J segment lost 8 bases and the V segment lost 9 bases, leaving 10 bases of the junction unmatched. From germline, CDR1 is MNHEY and CDR2 SMNVEV (reference sequence). The CDR3: CASSPGDYKQYF. CDR3 DNA sequence: TGTGCCAGTAGTCCCGGGGACTATAAGCAGTACTTC.

Only one count was recorded for this clone. The chain employs TRBV7-2 and TRBJ1-1, with D possibly TRBD1 on 5 matching bases. CDR1 and CDR2 from the germline V gene are SGHTA and FQGNSA. V was pared by 5 bases and J by 5 bases, with 15 bases between. The CDR3 runs 14 residues. The CDR3: CASSRPGLRTEAFF. The CDR3 DNA sequence: TGTGCCAGCAGCAGGCCGGGACTGAGGACTGAAGCTTTCTTT.

This chain connects TRBV7-9 to TRBJ2-7; a weak D match, TRBD2 (6 bases). CDR1 and CDR2 from the germline V gene are SEHNR and FQNEAQ (reference sequence). V lost 6 bases, J lost 3 bases, and 12 bases lay in between. There are 13 residues in the CDR3. This CDR3 is CASRGGSVYEQYF. CDR3 sequence (DNA): TGTGCCAGCAGGGGGGGATCGGTCTACGAGCAGTACTTC.

The gene calls are TRBV2 and TRBJ2-3, with D perhaps being TRBD1 or TRBD2 (5 bases each). CDR3 length equals 14 residues. The germline gives CDR1 SNHLY, CDR2 FYNNEI. The germline V and J ends were trimmed by 3 bases and 2 bases, with 9 bases remaining between them. The CDR3 here is CASSERGPTDTQYF. The CDR3 DNA follows: TGTGCCAGCAGTGAGAGGGGACCCACAGATACGCAGTATTTT.

Written as DNA, the CDR3 is TGTGCCAGCAGCTTAAGAGGGTGGGAAGGGGCGGAGACCCAGTACTTC. Translation gives CASSLRGWEGAETQYF. V is TRBV11-2 and J is TRBJ2-5; D possibly uses TRBD1 or TRBD2 (5 bases each). CDR1 and CDR2 from the germline V gene are SGHAT and FQNNGV. Trimming pared 2 bases from V and 5 bases from J, leaving 18 bases between. CDR3 size: 16 residues.

Turning to this clone: Its ends do not fully match the called genes, so a read error is possible. The rearrangement links TRBV2 to TRBJ2-7; maybe TRBD1 (6 bases). Per germline, CDR1 SNHLY and CDR2 FYNNEI. The length of the CDR3 is 13 residues. The CDR3 DNA sequence: TGTGCCAGCAGTAGGGGGTTCTCCGACGAGCAGTACTTC. Its protein is CASSRGFSDEQYF.

This chain uses TRBV28 with TRBJ2-5, with a tentative D call TRBD1 (5 bases). CDR1 is MDHEN, CDR2 SYDVKM, per germline. CDR3 size: 16 residues. The ends were cut back, 6 bases at V and 0 bases at J, with 17 bases in the middle. This CDR3 reads CASSYSDSTYQETQYF. The CDR3 coding sequence is TGTGCCAGCAGCTATTCCGACAGTACCTACCAAGAGACCCAGTACTTC.

This chain connects TRBV27 to TRBJ2-3; D uncertain. CDR1 MNHEY and CDR2 SMNVEV come from the germline V gene (reference sequence). The CDR3 sequence is 15 residues long. The V gene lost 3 bases and the J gene lost 6 bases, with 16 bases spanning the gap. The CDR3 DNA reads TGTGCCAGCAGTTTTCCTGCCGCGCCGAAGGATACGCAGTATTTT. It codes for CASSFPAAPKDTQYF.

A single count supports this clone. The genes are TRBV6-5 and TRBJ2-1; D not resolved. The CDR3 contains 11 residues. V dropped 5 bases and J dropped 5 bases, with 4 bases sitting between them. Germline-derived CDR1 and CDR2 are MNHEY and SVGAGI. As DNA, the CDR3 is TGTGCCAGCAGTGACGACAATGAGCAGTTCTTC. This encodes CASSDDNEQFF.

The chain carries TRBV19 and TRBJ2-2, with D tentatively TRBD2 (5 bases). Trimming left V 8 bases short and J 6 bases short, with 16 bases between. There are 14 residues in the CDR3. Germline-derived CDR1 and CDR2 are LNHDA and SQIVND (reference sequence). CDR3 DNA: TGTGCCAGTGCCAGGCTAGCCTCTGCCGGGGAGCTGTTTTTT. Protein sequence: CASARLASAGELFF.

With regard to this clone: Other DNA sequences within the sample encode an identical CDR3. The chain employs TRBV11-2 and TRBJ2-7; D is undetermined. Trimming pared 5 bases from V and 0 bases from J, leaving 11 bases between. Germline loops: CDR1 SGHAT, CDR2 FQNNGV. The CDR3 extends over 14 amino acids. Here the CDR3 reads CASSLTGPSYEQYF. The CDR3 region has the DNA TGTGCCAGCAGCCTCACCGGGCCCTCCTACGAGCAGTACTTC.

Here the CDR3 DNA reads TGTGCCAGCAGCTTAAATGCAGGGTGGAACACTGAAGCTTTCTTT. This translates into CASSLNAGWNTEAFF. The chain carries TRBV7-3 and TRBJ1-1; perhaps TRBD1 as D (5 bases). The CDR3 extends over 15 amino acids. V lost 1 base to trimming and J lost 1 base, with 10 bases between them. Germline loops: CDR1 SGHTA, CDR2 FQGTGA.

As to this clone: The junction shows a germline mismatch at one end, possibly a read error. J is TRBJ1-1 and V is TRBV6-1; TRBD1 is a possible D gene (6 bases). There are 16 residues in the CDR3. Germline values: CDR1 MNHNS, CDR2 SASEGT. This CDR3 is CASSEVLWRDNIEAFF. The CDR3 region has the DNA TGTGCCAGCAGTGAAGTACTATGGAGGGACAACATTGAAGCTTTCTTT.

The genes are TRBV5-1 and TRBJ2-2; D tentatively reads TRBD1 or TRBD2 (6 bases each). V shed 3 bases and J shed 3 bases, with 15 bases lying between them. The CDR3 runs 16 residues. The germline V gene has CDR1 SGHRS and CDR2 YFSETQ. CDR3 DNA sequence: TGCGCCAGCAGCTCGCCCGGGGGCGTATACACCGGGGAGCTGTTTTTT. It codes for CASSSPGGVYTGELFF.

The CDR3 region is CASGPGLTSDEQYF. The CDR3 nucleotides read TGCGCCAGCGGTCCGGGACTCACTTCGGACGAGCAGTACTTC. J is TRBJ2-7 and V is TRBV5-1; D perhaps matches TRBD2 (6 bases). Trimming took 7 bases from V and 5 from J, leaving 19 bases between them. CDR3 length: 14 residues. Germline CDR1 SGHRS, CDR2 YFSETQ.

The V gene is TRBV9, the J gene TRBJ2-7; TRBD1 aligns across 9 bases. Trimming cost V 4 bases and J 6 bases; bases outside gene matches: 11. Germline V gives CDR1 SGDLS, CDR2 YYNGEE. The CDR3 is 15 amino acids. The CDR3: CASSPTGQGGREQYF. As DNA, the CDR3 is TGTGCCAGCAGCCCGACGGGACAGGGAGGTCGCGAGCAGTACTTC. The whole variable domain, remainder taken from reference TRBV9 and TRBJ2-7, is DSGVTQTPKHLITATGQRVTLRCSPRSGDLSVYWYQQSLDQGLQFLIQYYNGEERAKGNILERFSAQQFPDLHSELNLSSLELGDSALYFCASSPTGQGGREQYFGPGTRLTVT.

The genes are TRBV5-4 and TRBJ2-7; 10 nucleotides agree with TRBD1. The CDR3 extends over 14 amino acids. J lost 7 bases, V lost 0 bases, and 4 bases had no gene match. Germline V gene data show CDR1 as SGHNT and CDR2 as YYREEE (reference sequence). CDR3 sequence reads: CASSLGDRGQEQYF. The CDR3 bases are TGTGCCAGCAGCTTGGGGGACAGGGGTCAGGAGCAGTACTTC. The full variable domain, completed using reference TRBV5-4 and TRBJ2-7, is ETGVTQSPTHLIKTRGQQVTLRCSSQSGHNTVSWYQQALGQGPQFIFQYYREEENGRGNFPPRFSGLQFPNYSSELNVNALELDDSALYLCASSLGDRGQEQYFGPGTRLTVT.

The chain couples TRBV11-2 to TRBJ2-5, with D tentatively TRBD1 (5 bases). V lost 5 bases, J lost 4 bases, and 14 bases lay in between. The CDR3 spans 14 residues. Germline CDR1 reads SGHAT; CDR2 reads FQNNGV. This CDR3 reads CASSTTVPRETQYF. The CDR3 DNA reads as TGTGCCAGCAGCACGACAGTTCCTAGAGAGACCCAGTACTTC.

Turning to this clone: Different DNA sequences within this sample yield the same CDR3. The CDR3 reads CASSAGQGYEQYF. The CDR3 DNA is TGTGCCAGTAGTGCAGGGCAGGGGTACGAGCAGTACTTC. The genes are TRBV19 and TRBJ2-7; weak D call: TRBD1 (6 bases). The CDR3 is 13 residues long. Germline loops: CDR1 LNHDA, CDR2 SQIVND (reference sequence). Deletions cut 5 bases from V and 4 bases from J, with 12 bases between.

The chain combines TRBV6-1 with TRBJ1-1; TRBD1 is a possible D gene (6 bases). This CDR3 spans 15 amino acids. Per germline, CDR1 MNHNS and CDR2 SASEGT. V lost 1 base to trimming and J lost 3 bases, with 12 bases between them. The CDR3 protein is CASSEEGNRDTEAFF. The CDR3, as DNA: TGTGCCAGCAGTGAAGAAGGTAACAGGGACACTGAAGCTTTCTTT.

The rearrangement links TRBV27 to TRBJ1-4; a possible D gene is TRBD1 (5 bases). Germline CDR1 is MNHEY and CDR2 is SMNVEV (reference sequence). The CDR3 spans 18 residues. V was pared by 8 bases and J by 2 bases, with 24 bases between. The CDR3 nucleotides are TGTGCCAGCCGAGTTCGAGCAAGTTGGGGGGATACTAATGAAAAACTGTTTTTT. Translating it yields CASRVRASWGDTNEKLFF.

The V and J genes are TRBV6-5 and TRBJ2-1, with TRBD1 matching 9 bases. Germline V CDR1 and CDR2: MNHEY, SVGAGI. This CDR3 spans 14 amino acids. The junction had 5 bases not matched to a gene; V was cut back by 5 bases and J by 6 bases. CDR3 loop: CASSHIQGANEQFF. Written as DNA, the CDR3 is TGTGCCAGCAGTCACATACAGGGGGCCAATGAGCAGTTCTTC.

This chain uses TRBV27 with TRBJ2-2; TRBD1 agrees at 9 bases. Germline V gives CDR1 MNHEY, CDR2 SMNVEV (reference sequence). V trimming: 6 bases; J trimming: 5 bases; junction bases outside the gene matches: 4. The CDR3 consists of 14 residues. The CDR3 sequence is CASRGQGRTGELFF. CDR3 sequence (DNA): TGTGCCAGCAGGGGACAGGGAAGGACCGGGGAGCTGTTTTTT.